The 13 T cell receptor beta chains below all came from one sample that was sequenced in a study of cytomegalovirus exposure and HLA in healthy donors. The PCR contained 60 Vbeta and 13 Jbeta primers. The data were produced by immunoSEQ multiplex PCR, yet TCRdb's version contains in-frame clones alone and is incomplete. The sample has about 130,000 clones, around 78% seen once. The specimen was PBMCs. The receptor set was obtained from a man aged 35 to 55 in good health and CMV-seronegative.

The chain employs TRBV9 and TRBJ2-3; 11 bases align to TRBD2. CDR1 and CDR2 (germline): SGDLS, YYNGEE. V gave up 0 bases and J gave up 2 bases; unmatched junction bases: 5. CDR3 length: 17 amino acids. CDR3 protein: CASSVVSSGGATDTQYF. For the CDR3, the DNA is TGTGCCAGCAGCGTAGTCAGTAGCGGGGGGGCCACAGATACGCAGTATTTT.

This rearrangement joins TRBV5-6 to TRBJ1-1, with D maybe TRBD1 (5 bases). V was shortened by 2 bases and J by 7 bases, with 12 bases between the two germline ends. Germline CDR1 reads SGHDT; CDR2 reads YYEEEE. This CDR3 contains 13 residues. CDR3: CASSFGNQGEAFF. CDR3 sequence (DNA): TGTGCCAGCAGCTTCGGTAACCAGGGTGAAGCTTTCTTT.

The J gene is TRBJ1-6, the V gene TRBV5-5; D may be TRBD1 (6 bases). The CDR3 runs 16 residues. With 1 base removed from V and 9 bases from J, the gap between germline ends came to 17 bases. Germline CDR1 is SGHKS and CDR2 is YYEKEE (reference sequence). The CDR3 reads CASSLLTGQIGSPLHF. As DNA, the CDR3 is TGTGCCAGCAGCTTGTTGACTGGACAGATCGGTTCACCCCTCCACTTT. Full variable domain (rest looked up from reference TRBV5-5 and TRBJ1-6): DAGVTQSPTHLIKTRGQQVTLRCSPISGHKSVSWYQQVLGQGPQFIFQYYEKEERGRGNFPDRFSARQFPNYSSELNVNALLLGDSALYLCASSLLTGQIGSPLHFGNGTRLTVT.

This chain uses TRBV7-8 with TRBJ1-1; D is perhaps TRBD1 (5 bases). Germline loops: CDR1 SGHVS, CDR2 FQNEAQ. Trimming left V 0 bases short and J 5 bases short, with 10 bases between. The CDR3 length is 14 residues. The CDR3 protein is CASSLAGPGTEAFF. CDR3 DNA: TGTGCCAGCAGCTTAGCCGGCCCAGGGACTGAAGCTTTCTTT.

The V gene is TRBV7-2, the J gene TRBJ1-2; 7 nucleotides agree with TRBD1. This CDR3 is 13 amino acids long. V lost 5 bases and J lost 7; bases outside the gene matches: 7. Germline CDR1 and CDR2: SGHTA and FQGNSA. CDR3 sequence reads: CASSNRQGSGYTF. In nucleotides, the CDR3 is TGTGCCAGCAGCAATCGACAGGGTAGTGGCTACACCTTC.

The V gene is TRBV25-1, the J gene TRBJ1-2; no clear D gene. Trimming took 9 bases from V and 4 from J, leaving 12 bases between them. The germline CDR1 and CDR2 sequences are MGHDK and SYGVNS. The CDR3 loop spans 12 amino acids. This CDR3 reads CASVSTSYGYTF. The CDR3 DNA sequence: TGTGCCAGTGTTTCTACCTCCTATGGCTACACCTTC.

The chain is built from TRBV13 and TRBJ1-6; D gene ambiguous. V was clipped by 0 bases and J by 10 bases, with 10 bases between them. CDR3 length: 14 amino acids. The germline CDR1 and CDR2 sequences are PRHDT and FYEKMQ (reference sequence). CDR3 amino acids: CASSLGEGGSPLHF. The CDR3 DNA is TGTGCCAGCAGCTTAGGTGAAGGAGGATCACCCCTCCACTTT.

This rearrangement joins TRBV29-1 to TRBJ1-1, with D possibly matching TRBD1 (5 bases). Germline V gene lookup returns CDR1 SQVTM and CDR2 ANQGSEA. This CDR3 contains 13 residues. With 7 bases removed from V and 4 bases from J, the gap between germline ends came to 16 bases. DNA of the CDR3: TGCAGCGGCGACAGTCCTGCTCGCACTGAAGCTTTCTTT. Its protein is CSGDSPARTEAFF.

This clone was seen just once. The chain is built from TRBV11-2 and TRBJ1-1, with D hard to call. The CDR3 covers 12 residues. Germline assignment: CDR1 SGHAT and CDR2 FQNNGV. The CDR3 here is CASGLMNTEAFF. For the CDR3, the DNA is TGTGCGAGTGGACTAATGAACACTGAAGCTTTCTTT.

The rearrangement joins TRBV4-3 to TRBJ2-2; 7 nucleotides match TRBD1. The ends lost 0 bases at V and 4 bases at J; junction bases unmatched: 5. CDR3 length: 16 residues. Looked up from germline, CDR1 is LGHNA and CDR2 is YSLEER. The CDR3 loop reads CASSQERGLGTGELFF. The CDR3 nucleotides read TGCGCCAGCAGCCAAGAAAGGGGGCTTGGCACCGGGGAGCTGTTTTTT.

The chain links TRBV11-2 to TRBJ2-3, with D unclear. From germline, CDR1 is SGHAT and CDR2 FQNNGV. V lost 6 bases and J lost 0, with 13 bases in between. The CDR3 extends over 15 amino acids. The CDR3 DNA sequence: TGTGCCAGCAGATCTACAGAGAAGAGCACAGATACGCAGTATTTT. Its translation: CASRSTEKSTDTQYF.

This clone was counted only a few times. The chain combines TRBV7-6 with TRBJ1-5, with D uncertain. Germline lookup yields CDR1 SGHVS and CDR2 FNYEAQ. The V and J ends lost 6 bases and 7 bases respectively, with 13 bases between them. This CDR3 region has 13 residues. For the CDR3, the DNA is TGTGCCAGCAGTGTTAGAGGGAACCAGCCCCAGCATTTT. Its translation: CASSVRGNQPQHF.

The chain has TRBV9 and TRBJ1-3; D is unresolved. The CDR3 contains 14 residues. With 1 base removed from V and 4 bases from J, the gap between germline ends came to 9 bases. CDR1 and CDR2 (germline): SGDLS, YYNGEE. Written as DNA, the CDR3 is TGTGCCAGCAGCGTACTCAGGTCCGGAAACACCATATATTTT. Amino acid sequence: CASSVLRSGNTIYF.